This T cell receptor beta chain was sequenced in a study of beta chain features in type 1 diabetes. In its sample, this clone was seen a few times. The CDR3 has 14 residues. CDR1 LNHDA and CDR2 SQIVND come from the germline V gene (reference sequence). V gave up 2 bases and J gave up 4 bases, with 11 bases separating them. Of the isolated RNA, all was reverse transcribed, and so the sequenced material was expressed TCRB transcripts. Clones were sequenced by immunoSEQ multiplex PCR, and TCRdb holds only the in-frame ones, with some missing. The sample holds hundreds of thousands of clones, about 14% seen once.

The sequence came from a young man in good health. This chain joins TRBV19 and TRBJ2-5; perhaps D is TRBD1 or TRBD2 (6 bases each). The sequenced sample was central memory CD4+ T cells from blood. In DNA form, the CDR3 reads TGTGCCAGTAGTATAAAGGGGGGAGTAGAGACCCAGTACTTC. This translates into CASSIKGGVETQYF.